This TCR beta chain was documented in a study of cytomegalovirus exposure and HLA in healthy donors. Overall study results and limits: A later analysis reportedly found fewer N-insertions in an Asian-associated ancestry cluster than the roughly 670-donor mean. In a later analysis, DRB1 alleles had the most associated TCRs; HLA-C alleles the fewest.

About this clone itself: Its antigen is still unknown.

This CDR3 has 16 amino acids. The V end lost 5 bases, the J end lost 7 bases, and 23 bases lay between the germline ends. CDR1 and CDR2 from the germline V gene are SGHAT and FQNNGV. In the PCR, 60 Vbeta and 13 Jbeta primers were used. In the original workflow: In a later analysis, of about 80 million unique beta chains, around 11 million appeared in at least two donors. The method was immunoSEQ multiplex PCR; TCRdb's version includes in-frame clones alone and lacks a portion of them. That table is the source of V, J and clone size, and D and trimming were worked out from the DNA. The data hold fewer than 250,000 clones, with 76% observed a single time.

The sample was PBMCs. This clonotype was obtained from a man younger than 35 in good health and CMV-seronegative. This chain connects TRBV11-2 to TRBJ1-2, with unresolved D. The DNA for the CDR3 is TGTGCCAGCAGCATTCGGGAGCAAACGTCGTGGTCTGGCTACACCTTC. Its protein is CASSIREQTSWSGYTF. Together with reference TRBV11-2 and TRBJ1-2, the CDR3 gives the full variable domain: EAGVAQSPRYKIIEKRQSVAFWCNPISGHATLYWYQQILGQGPKLLIQFQNNGVVDDSQLPKDRFSAERLKGVDSTLKIQPAKLEDSAVYLCASSIREQTSWSGYTFGSGTRLTVV.